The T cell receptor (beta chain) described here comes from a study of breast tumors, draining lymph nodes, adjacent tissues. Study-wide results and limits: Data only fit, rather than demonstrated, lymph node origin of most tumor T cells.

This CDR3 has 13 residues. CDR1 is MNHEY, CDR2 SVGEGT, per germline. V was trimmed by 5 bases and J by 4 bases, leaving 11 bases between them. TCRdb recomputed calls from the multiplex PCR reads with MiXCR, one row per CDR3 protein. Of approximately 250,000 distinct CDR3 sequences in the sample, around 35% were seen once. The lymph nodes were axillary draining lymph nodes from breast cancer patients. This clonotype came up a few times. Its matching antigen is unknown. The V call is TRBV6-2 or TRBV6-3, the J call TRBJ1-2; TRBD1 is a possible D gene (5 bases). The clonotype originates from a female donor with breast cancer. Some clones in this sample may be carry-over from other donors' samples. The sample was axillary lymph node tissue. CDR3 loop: CASSKGESYGYTF. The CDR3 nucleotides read TGTGCCAGCAGTAAAGGGGAGAGCTATGGCTACACCTTC.